Included here is one T cell receptor (beta chain) sequence, with context. Its antigen is still unknown. The data belong to a study of shared clonotypes between healthy human individuals. Study-wide results and limits: Rarefaction curves obtained for sorted subsets showed sequencing incomplete despite large depth.

Sorted-subset replicate PCRs used 200 ng of genomic DNA. This amount corresponded to about 30,000 T cell genomes. How the authors handled the data: Filtering differed because ImmunoSEQ produced junction-only sequences that carried no quality scores. Measured with immunoSEQ multiplex PCR; TCRdb has only the in-frame clones, and not every one. For V, J and clone size, that table is used; D and trimming come from the DNA. Among a few million clones listed, roughly 95% were seen once. Naive CD8 cells, CD45RO-negative and positively selected for CCR7, excluded terminally differentiated effector memory CD45RA+ cells. CDR1 SNHLY and CDR2 FYNNEI come from the germline V gene. Trimming stripped 4 bases from V and 3 bases from J, with 13 bases between. CDR3 size: 14 residues.

The V and J genes are TRBV2 and TRBJ2-7; D unclear. The TCR sequence derives from a young man in good health. Some clones in this sample may be carry-over from other donors' samples. Sequencing used naive CD8+ T cells from PBMCs. The DNA of the CDR3 is TGTGCCAGCAGTGGGGAAGGACCCGACTACGAGCAGTACTTC. Translated: CASSGEGPDYEQYF.